Below, one T cell receptor (beta chain) is given with its context. This sample is part of a study of blood T cell repertoires in COVID-19. The CDR3 covers 17 residues. CDR1 and CDR2 from the germline V gene are SGHRS and YFSETQ. The V and J ends lost 1 base and 2 bases respectively, with 16 bases between them. The authors' processing: The assay estimated nucleated cells by amplifying reference gene primers. The data were produced by immunoSEQ multiplex PCR, yet TCRdb's version contains in-frame clones alone and is incomplete. The V and J calls and clone size were taken over from that table, and D and trimming were inferred from the DNA. This sample has some 330,000 clones, with roughly four fifths found just once.

The sample consisted of PBMCs or T cells enriched from blood (not recorded which). This receptor was identified in a woman aged 45-65 years who had recovered from COVID-19. The chain has TRBV5-1 and TRBJ1-5, with a tentative D call TRBD1 (5 bases). The CDR3 reads CASSLKQDPYGNQPQHF. The CDR3 DNA follows: TGCGCCAGCAGCTTGAAACAGGATCCTTACGGCAATCAGCCCCAGCATTTT.